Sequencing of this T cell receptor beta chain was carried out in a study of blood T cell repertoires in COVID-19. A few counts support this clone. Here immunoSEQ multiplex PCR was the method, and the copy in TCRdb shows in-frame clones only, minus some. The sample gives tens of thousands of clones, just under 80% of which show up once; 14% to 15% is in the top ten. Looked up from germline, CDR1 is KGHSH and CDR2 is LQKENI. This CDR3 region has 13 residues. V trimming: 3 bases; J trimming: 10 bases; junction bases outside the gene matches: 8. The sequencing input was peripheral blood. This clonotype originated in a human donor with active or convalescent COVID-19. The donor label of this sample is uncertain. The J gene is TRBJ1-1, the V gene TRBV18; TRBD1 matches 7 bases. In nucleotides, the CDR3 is TGTGCCAGCTCACCCCAGAGACAGGGTTCAGCTTTCTTT. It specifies CASSPQRQGSAFF.